Listed below are T cell receptor beta chains from one sample, sequenced in a study of control samples from healthy donors and cancer patients. This table comes from immunoSEQ multiplex PCR, and its TCRdb copy is limited to in-frame clones, with some not included. The repertoire has fewer than 60,000 clones, 95% of them found once; the top ten carry approximately 2.2%. The sequenced material came from blood. All receptors come from a man aged 25 to 45 in good health. CDR3s include the opening cysteine and the closing phenylalanine or tryptophan. The D gene is left open where the match is weak. Clone size is not always given. Where it is, it says once, few, many or a class for expanded clones.

cdr3_aa cdr3_nt d_call j_call cdr3_length v_call clone_size
CASSSFYEQYF TGTGCCAGCAGTTCTTTCTACGAGCAGTACTTC . TRBJ2-7 11 TRBV6-5 .
CSASSARDFSNIQYF TGCAGTGCTAGTTCCGCCAGGGACTTTAGTAACATTCAGTACTTC . TRBJ2-4 15 TRBV20-1 .
CASSLGQGARQPQHF TGTGCCAGCAGCTTAGGACAGGGGGCGCGTCAGCCCCAGCATTTT TRBD1 TRBJ1-5 15 TRBV27 .
CASSLGQETQYF TGTGCCAGCAGCTTGGGGCAAGAGACCCAGTACTTC . TRBJ2-5 12 TRBV5-4 .
CASSQSWGRSYGYTF TGCGCCAGCAGTCAATCTTGGGGACGGAGCTATGGCTACACCTTC . TRBJ1-2 15 TRBV23-1 .
CSASISGMRREQFF TGCAGTGCTAGTATTAGCGGGATGCGGCGGGAGCAGTTCTTC TRBD2 TRBJ2-1 14 TRBV20-1 once
CASSDQGTNQPQHF TGTGCCAGCAGCGACCAAGGGACCAATCAGCCCCAGCATTTT . TRBJ1-5 14 TRBV5-4 medium-sized
CASGPGGVNEQFF TGTGCTAGTGGGCCGGGGGGGGTTAATGAGCAGTTCTTC TRBD2 TRBJ2-1 13 TRBV12-5 .
CASSLDTAGELFF TGTGCCAGCAGCTTAGACACGGCCGGGGAGCTGTTTTTT . TRBJ2-2 13 TRBV7-9 .
CASSFSTDSPNYGYTF TGCGCCAGCAGCTTTAGTACTGACTCTCCTAACTATGGCTACACCTTC . TRBJ1-2 16 TRBV5-1 .
CASSLDRSRGYTF TGCGCCAGCAGCTTGGACAGGTCTCGGGGCTACACCTTC . TRBJ1-2 13 TRBV5-1 .
CASSEQGPYQPQHF TGTGCCAGCAGTGAGCAGGGGCCCTACCAGCCCCAGCATTTT . TRBJ1-5 14 TRBV25-1 .
CASRTGGGTEAFF TGCGCCAGCAGGACAGGGGGAGGCACTGAAGCTTTCTTT TRBD1 TRBJ1-1 13 TRBV4-1 .
CASSDGGDISGNTIYF TGTGCCAGCAGCGATGGCGGGGATATCTCTGGAAACACCATATATTTT . TRBJ1-3 16 TRBV5-4 .
CASSLSGLAGTYEQYF TGTGCCAGCAGCTTGTCTGGACTAGCGGGGACCTACGAGCAGTACTTC TRBD2 TRBJ2-7 16 TRBV5-4 .
CASSYGTGIEQFF TGTGCCAGCAGTTACGGTACAGGGATTGAGCAGTTCTTC . TRBJ2-1 13 TRBV6-6 .
CASRKGGGQPQHF TGTGCCAGTAGAAAAGGGGGTGGTCAGCCCCAGCATTTT . TRBJ1-5 13 TRBV19 .
CASSPPWGTGELFF TGTGCCAGCAGCCCGCCGTGGGGGACCGGGGAGCTGTTTTTT . TRBJ2-2 14 TRBV3-1/TRBV3-2 .
CASSGLGGSAEAFF TGCGCCAGCAGCGGGCTCGGCGGGTCCGCTGAAGCTTTCTTT . TRBJ1-1 14 TRBV5-1 .
CAISEVVENTEAFF TGTGCCATCAGTGAGGTCGTGGAGAACACTGAAGCTTTCTTT . TRBJ1-1 14 TRBV10-3 .
CASSQGLEQFF TGTGCCAGCAGCCAGGGCCTTGAGCAGTTCTTC . TRBJ2-1 11 TRBV14 .
CSASGFLYNEQFF TGCAGCGCCAGCGGGTTCTTATACAATGAGCAGTTCTTC . TRBJ2-1 13 TRBV29-1 once